This entry is about one T cell receptor beta chain. The data were taken from a study of OX40 agonist ivuxolimab in advanced cancers. Germline assignment: CDR1 SGHKS and CDR2 YYEKEE (reference sequence). Trimming left V 3 bases short and J 4 bases short, with 10 bases between. This CDR3 contains 13 residues. Profiling relied on immunoSEQ multiplex PCR, and the TCRdb table lists in-frame clones only, not all of them. The repertoire holds about 53,000 clones, with 65% to 85% as singletons. The rearrangement links TRBV5-5 to TRBJ1-2; D unresolved. This TCR derives from an adult with an advanced solid tumor such as melanoma, head and neck, liver or kidney cancer. The sequenced sample was CD4+ or CD8+ T cells sorted from blood, obtained in a trial of the OX40 agonist ivuxolimab. The CDR3 protein is CASSSPAFYGYTF. CDR3 nucleotides: TGTGCCAGCAGCTCGCCGGCCTTCTATGGCTACACCTTC.